Following are 27 T cell receptor beta chains from one sample sequenced in a study of blood T cell repertoires in COVID-19. The method was immunoSEQ multiplex PCR; TCRdb's version includes in-frame clones alone and lacks a portion of them. The data show a few hundred thousand clones, over 80% seen once. Material for sequencing was peripheral blood. The receptors here all came from a woman aged 40 to 50 with acute or convalescent COVID-19.

The V call is TRBV5-1, the J call TRBJ1-1; D gene ambiguous. This CDR3 has 14 amino acids. Germline CDR1 reads SGHRS; CDR2 reads YFSETQ. Trimming took 0 bases from V and 4 from J, leaving 10 bases between them. The DNA for the CDR3 is TGCGCCAGCAGCTTGGTTGTGGGCAGCACTGAAGCTTTCTTT. This sequence encodes CASSLVVGSTEAFF. Variable domain in full (rest from reference TRBV5-1 and TRBJ1-1): KAGVTQTPRYLIKTRGQQVTLSCSPISGHRSVSWYQQTPGQGLQFLFEYFSETQRNKGNFPGRFSGRQFSNSRSEMNVSTLELGDSALYLCASSLVVGSTEAFFGQGTRLTVV.

V is TRBV19 and J is TRBJ1-4; TRBD1 might be the D (6 bases). Trimming stripped 5 bases from V and 5 bases from J, with 21 bases between. The CDR3 has 17 residues. CDR1 LNHDA and CDR2 SQIVND come from the germline V gene (reference sequence). Written as DNA, the CDR3 is TGTGCCAGTAGTCCCTTTCAGATACAGGGCGGAAATGAAAAACTGTTTTTT. Its protein product is CASSPFQIQGGNEKLFF.

The chain employs TRBV7-2 and TRBJ1-4; D gene uncertain. Trimming cost V 3 bases and J 7 bases, with 6 bases left between them. The CDR3 spans 12 residues. Germline lookup yields CDR1 SGHTA and CDR2 FQGNSA. The CDR3: CASSFGGEKLFF. The CDR3 DNA is TGTGCCAGCAGCTTCGGAGGTGAAAAACTGTTTTTT.

The chain links TRBV12-3 or TRBV12-4 to TRBJ2-3; D call uncertain. The V end lost 5 bases, the J end lost 5 bases, and 5 bases lay between the germline ends. The length of the CDR3 is 11 residues. CDR3 in amino acids: CASSPGDTQYF. The CDR3 DNA sequence: TGTGCCAGCAGTCCAGGAGATACGCAGTATTTT.

The rearrangement joins TRBV6-5 to TRBJ2-1; 10 bases align to TRBD1. In germline, CDR1 is MNHEY, CDR2 SVGAGI. The CDR3 sequence is 15 residues long. With V trimmed by 6 bases and J by 4 bases, 6 bases remained unmatched. The chain's CDR3 is CASSDRGPGYNEQFF. CDR3 bases: TGTGCCAGCAGCGACAGGGGGCCGGGATACAATGAGCAGTTCTTC.

The chain has TRBV7-7 and TRBJ2-3; D might be TRBD2 (6 bases). The CDR3 covers 15 residues. The germline gives CDR1 SSHAT, CDR2 FNYEAQ (reference sequence). Trimming stripped 2 bases from V and 5 bases from J, with 14 bases between. CDR3 bases: TGTGCCAGCAGCTTAAGGGTCCCGGAGGGAGATACGCAGTATTTT. Translation gives CASSLRVPEGDTQYF.

This chain connects TRBV7-2 to TRBJ1-6; tentative D call: TRBD1 (6 bases). Per the germline V gene, CDR1 is SGHTA and CDR2 is FQGNSA. The CDR3 totals 15 residues. The ends were cut back, 5 bases at V and 0 bases at J, with 8 bases in the middle. The CDR3 DNA reads as TGTGCCAGCAGCGGACAGAGCTCCTATAATTCACCCCTCCACTTT. The encoded protein is CASSGQSSYNSPLHF.

This clone was recorded once. The V gene is TRBV18, the J gene TRBJ2-3; D remains unclear. The CDR3 has 12 amino acids. CDR1 KGHSH and CDR2 LQKENI come from the germline V gene. V lost 3 bases to trimming and J lost 1 base, with 2 bases between them. The CDR3 spells CASSPGTDTQYF. In DNA form, the CDR3 reads TGTGCCAGCTCACCCGGCACAGATACGCAGTATTTT.

This chain joins TRBV5-8 and TRBJ2-3, with 9 bases fitting TRBD1. Germline V CDR1 and CDR2: SGHTS, YDEGEE. V lost 4 bases to trimming and J lost 3 bases; unmatched junction nucleotides: 6. The CDR3 has 15 residues. The CDR3 loop is CASSPGQGSTDTQYF. The CDR3, as DNA: TGTGCCAGCAGCCCGGGACAGGGTAGTACAGATACGCAGTATTTT.

This sequence joins TRBV3-1 (or the pseudogene TRBV3-2) and TRBJ2-1, with 11 bases matching TRBD2. V dropped 1 base and J dropped 7; count of bases not matched to a gene: 6. CDR3 size: 16 residues. Germline CDR1 is LGHDT and CDR2 is YNNKEL (reference sequence). In nucleotides, the CDR3 is TGTGCCAGCAGCCAAGTAGTTAGCGGGGGGGCGAATGAGCAGTTCTTC. It specifies CASSQVVSGGANEQFF.

The chain is built from TRBV5-1 and TRBJ1-6, with TRBD1 matching 7 bases. Germline V gene lookup returns CDR1 SGHRS and CDR2 YFSETQ. V was clipped by 0 bases and J by 3 bases; unmatched bases: 6. CDR3 length equals 17 residues. This CDR3 is CASSLGLTGDYNSPLHF. In DNA, the CDR3 is TGCGCCAGCAGCTTGGGGCTCACAGGGGACTATAATTCACCCCTCCACTTT.

V and J are TRBV2 and TRBJ1-5, with 7 bases aligning to TRBD1. This CDR3 comprises 14 residues. V shed 3 bases, J shed 9 bases, and the junction held 8 bases outside the gene matches. In germline, CDR1 is SNHLY, CDR2 FYNNEI. The CDR3 protein is CASSDDRDLSPQHF. In DNA, the CDR3 is TGTGCCAGCAGTGATGACAGGGATCTATCGCCCCAGCATTTT.

This clone occurred once. The chain has TRBV5-1 and TRBJ1-2, with 8 bases fitting TRBD1. This CDR3 spans 13 amino acids. V was pared by 3 bases and J by 8 bases, with 6 bases of the junction left unmatched. The germline gives CDR1 SGHRS, CDR2 YFSETQ. Here the CDR3 reads CASSSNRGEGYTF. CDR3 nucleotide sequence: TGCGCCAGCAGCTCCAACAGGGGGGAAGGCTACACCTTC.

Concerning this clone: In the same sample, other DNA sequences code for this CDR3. The V gene is TRBV24-1, the J gene TRBJ1-2, with 7 bases identical to TRBD1. This CDR3 contains 13 residues. Germline trimming cut 5 bases from V and 1 base from J; bases unmatched to any gene: 0. The germline gives CDR1 KGHDR, CDR2 SFDVKD. The CDR3 DNA reads TGTGCCACCAGTGCAGGGGGTAACTATGGCTACACCTTC. Amino acid sequence: CATSAGGNYGYTF.

V gene TRBV6-5 combines with J gene TRBJ1-4, with 10 nucleotides matching TRBD1. Germline V gene lookup returns CDR1 MNHEY and CDR2 SVGAGI. V lost 4 bases and J lost 3; bases outside the gene matches: 5. The CDR3 sequence is 16 residues long. As DNA, the CDR3 is TGTGCCAGCAGTTTCGGGACAGGGGTATCTAATGAAAAACTGTTTTTT. This sequence encodes CASSFGTGVSNEKLFF.

The chain couples TRBV15 to TRBJ2-3, with 10 nucleotides matching TRBD2. CDR1 LNHNV and CDR2 YYDKDF come from the germline V gene (reference sequence). The CDR3 totals 19 residues. With 0 bases clipped from V and 0 bases from J, the junction kept 9 bases outside the gene matches. The CDR3 spells CATSRDLGLAGASTDTQYF. CDR3 sequence (DNA): TGTGCCACCAGCAGAGATCTAGGGCTAGCGGGAGCTAGCACAGATACGCAGTATTTT.

The rearrangement joins TRBV2 to TRBJ1-2; D remains unclear. Trimming left V 4 bases short and J 13 bases short, with 10 bases between. Germline CDR1 reads SNHLY; CDR2 reads FYNNEI. The CDR3 spans 10 residues. CDR3 region: CASSVVLGTF. The CDR3, as DNA: TGTGCCAGCAGTGTGGTACTTGGCACCTTC.

V is TRBV6-5 and J is TRBJ1-4; tentatively, D is TRBD1 (5 bases). Germline V gene lookup returns CDR1 MNHEY and CDR2 SVGAGI. Trimming removed 6 bases at V and 8 bases at J, with 13 bases between. The CDR3 loop spans 13 amino acids. CDR3 loop: CASRGAGTEKLFF. The CDR3 DNA reads TGTGCCAGCAGAGGCGCGGGGACCGAAAAACTGTTTTTT.

The CDR3 sequence is CASSIAGTSGGGDTQYF. The CDR3 DNA is TGTGCCAGTAGTATAGCCGGGACTAGCGGGGGTGGTGATACGCAGTATTTT. The V and J genes are TRBV19 and TRBJ2-3; 14 nucleotides agree with TRBD2. The CDR3 runs 17 residues. Trimming cost V 1 base and J 6 bases; bases outside gene matches: 6. The germline V gene encodes CDR1 LNHDA and CDR2 SQIVND (reference sequence).

The V gene is TRBV11-2, the J gene TRBJ2-2; 9 bases line up with TRBD1. This CDR3 is built from 15 residues. The J segment lost 7 bases and the V segment lost 2 bases, leaving 5 bases of the junction unmatched. CDR1 SGHAT and CDR2 FQNNGV come from the germline V gene. CDR3: CASSLLTGGGGELFF. The CDR3 DNA is TGTGCCAGCAGCTTACTAACAGGGGGCGGCGGGGAGCTGTTTTTT.

The rearrangement links TRBV15 to TRBJ1-1; 8 bases agree with TRBD1. Losses at the gene ends were 1 base for V and 2 bases for J; bases not matched to a gene: 3. The CDR3 is made up of 15 amino acids. Per germline, CDR1 LNHNV and CDR2 YYDKDF (reference sequence). The CDR3 region has the DNA TGTGCCACCAGCAGAGGGACAGGGATAAACACTGAAGCTTTCTTT. This codes for CATSRGTGINTEAFF.

The genes are TRBV19 and TRBJ1-1; TRBD1 aligns across 7 bases. The CDR3 totals 14 residues. Germline V gene lookup returns CDR1 LNHDA and CDR2 SQIVND (reference sequence). Trimming cost V 7 bases and J 0 bases; bases outside gene matches: 5. The CDR3 sequence: CASTGQIMNTEAFF. DNA for the CDR3: TGTGCCAGTACGGGACAGATAATGAACACTGAAGCTTTCTTT.

This sequence joins TRBV24-1 and TRBJ1-2, with 8 bases lining up with TRBD1. Germline CDR1 and CDR2: KGHDR and SFDVKD. V lost 2 bases, J lost 0 bases, and 4 bases stayed unmatched. The CDR3 is made up of 16 amino acids. Written as DNA, the CDR3 is TGTGCCACCAGTGATTCAGGACAGGGCCCTAACTATGGCTACACCTTC. It encodes CATSDSGQGPNYGYTF.

The gene calls are TRBV5-1 and TRBJ1-1, with TRBD1 matching over 10 bases. The V gene end was trimmed by 6 bases and the J gene end by 3 bases; junction bases not matched to a gene: 8. Looked up from germline, CDR1 is SGHRS and CDR2 is YFSETQ. The CDR3 sequence is 15 residues long. CDR3 nucleotides: TGCGCCAGCACCGGACAGGGGGGTGGGGACACTGAAGCTTTCTTT. It is translated as CASTGQGGGDTEAFF.

The rearrangement uses TRBV11-2 and TRBJ1-2; D remains ambiguous. This CDR3 contains 12 residues. Germline loops: CDR1 SGHAT, CDR2 FQNNGV. V gave up 5 bases and J gave up 12 bases, with 16 bases separating them. The CDR3 here is CASSASRTPHTF. CDR3 in DNA: TGTGCCAGCAGCGCGAGCCGGACTCCCCACACCTTC.

The chain combines TRBV6-2 or TRBV6-3 with TRBJ2-7; 9 positions match TRBD1. This CDR3 has 17 residues. CDR1 and CDR2 from the germline V gene are MNHEY and SVGEGT. V shed 0 bases, J shed 2 bases, and the junction held 8 bases outside the gene matches. CDR3 coding DNA: TGTGCCAGCAGTTACTCAACAACAGGGGGCCTCGCCTACGAGCAGTACGTC. This codes for CASSYSTTGGLAYEQYV.

The rearrangement joins TRBV28 to TRBJ1-2, with unresolved D. Germline lookup yields CDR1 MDHEN and CDR2 SYDVKM. There are 16 residues in the CDR3. The ends were cut back, 4 bases at V and 5 bases at J, with 20 bases in the middle. The CDR3 here is CASSSQNREAWYGYTF. The CDR3 nucleotides read TGTGCCAGCAGTTCCCAAAACCGGGAGGCTTGGTATGGCTACACCTTC.